This TCR beta chain was obtained from a study of control samples from healthy donors and cancer patients. Germline assignment: CDR1 SQVTM and CDR2 ANQGSEA. This CDR3 contains 16 residues. V was shortened by 3 bases and J by 8 bases, with 23 bases between the two germline ends. Assay: immunoSEQ multiplex PCR; the TCRdb copy retains only in-frame clones and omits some. This sample has approximately 85,000 clones, with around nine tenths found just once. This TCR was sampled from a woman aged 60-75 years in good health. This chain links TRBV29-1 with TRBJ2-1, with D hard to call. Sequencing was performed on blood. CDR3 coding DNA: TGCAGCGTTGAGTTCGGCAGGTTGGCCCCCCTGTATGAGCAGTTCTTC. This gives the protein CSVEFGRLAPLYEQFF.